This TCR beta chain was sequenced during a study of T cell repertoires in cytomegalovirus infection. TCRdb re-called the reads with MiXCR, one entry per CDR3 protein. The top ten clones hold around 64% of a sample with about 55,000 distinct CDR3 sequences, over 15% of them seen once. The V gene's germline CDR1 is SGHAT and CDR2 FQDESV (reference sequence). The CDR3 length is 18 residues. The J segment lost 4 bases and the V segment lost 6 bases, leaving 20 bases of the junction unmatched. Worth noting for this clonotype: Its antigen is unknown.

Findings and limits, study-wide: Dominating the ex vivo response were HLA-C-restricted CMV-specific TCR beta clonotypes.

The chain employs TRBV11-1 and TRBJ1-2; TRBD1 matches 7 bases. The sample in question was CD8+ T cells from cultured PBMCs, obtained from culture after CMV antigen stimulation. The source is a human donor in good health (CMV status not recorded). Some clones in this sample may be carry-over from other donors' samples. The CDR3 coding sequence is TGTGCCAGCAGTAACCCGGGGGGACAGTACAACAATCTCTATGGCTACACCTTC. Translation: CASSNPGGQYNNLYGYTF.